This T cell receptor beta chain was retrieved from a study of cytomegalovirus exposure and HLA in healthy donors. PCR amplification relied on 60 Vbeta primers (plus 13 Jbeta primers). TCRdb's copy holds only in-frame clones and misses some; the assay was immunoSEQ multiplex PCR. Here the sample spans roughly 140,000 clones, 70% to 80% being singletons. As for this clone: The target antigen is unknown.

Trimming removed 0 bases from V and 5 bases from J, with 9 bases in between. CDR3 length equals 14 residues. Per germline, CDR1 SGHAT and CDR2 FQNNGV. Study-level findings and limits: The productive fraction for most TCR beta V segments was about 87% or about 30% in an earlier analysis. In a later analysis, several top co-occurrence clusters appeared linked to parvovirus B19, influenza, CMV and Epstein-Barr virus. A later analysis showed TCR association rates differing by HLA locus, peaking at DRB1 and lowest at HLA-C.

The TCR originated in a human donor in good health. The specimen was PBMCs. V usage is TRBV11-2 and J usage is TRBJ2-3, with a possible D match to TRBD1 (6 bases). CDR3 DNA: TGTGCCAGCAGCTTAGACAGGGGCGGAGATACGCAGTATTTT. Its translation is CASSLDRGGDTQYF.